This T cell receptor beta chain was documented in a study of kidney transplant recipient with SARS-CoV-2 infection. This CDR3 region has 15 residues. Trimming took off 2 bases at V and 4 bases at J, with 15 bases between the two ends. Per germline, CDR1 ENHRY and CDR2 SYGVKD. This clonotype has a count of ten or more. TCRdb re-analysed the reads in MiXCR, keeping a single row per CDR3 protein. The data hold some 220,000 distinct CDR3 sequences, with around 28% observed a single time. The clonotype comes from a male patient between 25 and 39 years old who had COVID-19 and was a kidney transplant recipient. Some T cells may have originated in the graft donor. The sequencing here drew on a blood sample, taken at baseline and between days 110 and 120 from a kidney transplant recipient. The chain joins TRBV10-3 to TRBJ2-7; D uncertain. This chain's CDR3 is CAISEPGSKQYEQYF. The CDR3, as DNA: TGTGCCATCAGTGAGCCCGGCAGTAAGCAATACGAGCAGTACTTC.